This TCR beta chain came from a study of control samples from healthy donors and cancer patients. The CDR3 is 14 residues long. Trimming removed 6 bases from V and 2 bases from J, with 14 bases in between. CDR1 is MNHEY and CDR2 is SVGEGT in the germline V gene. Using immunoSEQ multiplex PCR, the repertoire was profiled, and TCRdb retains in-frame clones only, with some absent. The sample has around 180,000 clones, more than 90% seen once. The sequencing sample was made of blood. The chain is built from TRBV6-2 or TRBV6-3 and TRBJ2-7; TRBD2 is a possible D gene (6 bases). This receptor was identified in a woman aged 40 to 50 in good health. CDR3 sequence (DNA): TGTGCCAGCAGCCCCGTGGAGGGCCCCTACGAGCAGTACTTC. Protein sequence: CASSPVEGPYEQYF.